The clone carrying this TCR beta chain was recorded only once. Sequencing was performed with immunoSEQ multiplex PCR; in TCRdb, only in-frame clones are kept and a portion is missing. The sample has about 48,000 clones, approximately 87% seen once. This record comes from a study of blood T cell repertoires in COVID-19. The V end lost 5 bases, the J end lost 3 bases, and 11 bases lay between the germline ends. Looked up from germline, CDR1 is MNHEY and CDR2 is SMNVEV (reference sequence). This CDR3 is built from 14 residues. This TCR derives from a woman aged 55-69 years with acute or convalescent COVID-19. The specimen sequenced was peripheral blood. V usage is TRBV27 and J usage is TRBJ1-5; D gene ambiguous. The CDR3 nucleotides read TGTGCCAGCAGTCCGGCGGGGAACAATCAGCCCCAGCATTTT. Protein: CASSPAGNNQPQHF.